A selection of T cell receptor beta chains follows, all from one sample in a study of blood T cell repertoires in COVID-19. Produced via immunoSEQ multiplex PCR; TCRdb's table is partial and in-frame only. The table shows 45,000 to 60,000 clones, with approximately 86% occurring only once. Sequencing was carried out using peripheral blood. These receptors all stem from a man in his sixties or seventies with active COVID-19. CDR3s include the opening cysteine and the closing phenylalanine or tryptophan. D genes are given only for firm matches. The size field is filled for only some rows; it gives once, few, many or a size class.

CDR3: CASSFRGQANEKLFF
DNA: TGTGCCAGCAGTTTCCGTGGACAGGCTAATGAAAAACTGTTTTTT
size: -
V: TRBV6-2/TRBV6-3
D: TRBD1
J: TRBJ1-4

CDR3: CASSSWGDRGHGYTF
DNA: TGCGCCAGCAGCTCCTGGGGGGACAGGGGGCACGGCTACACCTTC
size: -
V: TRBV5-1
D: TRBD1
J: TRBJ1-2

CDR3: CASSPGGWYNEQFF
DNA: TGTGCCAGCTCCCCCGGGGGGTGGTACAATGAGCAGTTCTTC
size: -
V: TRBV18
D: TRBD2
J: TRBJ2-1

CDR3: CAWSPLPGGDGYTF
DNA: TGTGCCTGGAGTCCGCTTCCAGGGGGAGATGGCTACACCTTC
size: once
V: TRBV30
D: TRBD1
J: TRBJ1-2

CDR3: CASSLLETQYF
DNA: TGTGCCAGCAGCCTGTTGGAGACCCAGTACTTC
size: once
V: TRBV12-3/TRBV12-4
D: -
J: TRBJ2-5

CDR3: CASSYSRTGLVETQYF
DNA: TGTGCCAGCAGTTACTCCCGGACAGGGTTGGTAGAGACCCAGTACTTC
size: -
V: TRBV6-5
D: TRBD1
J: TRBJ2-5

CDR3: CASSETLNTEAFF
DNA: TGTGCCAGCAGTGAAACACTGAACACTGAAGCTTTCTTT
size: -
V: TRBV6-1
D: -
J: TRBJ1-1

CDR3: CASSLTSTDTQYF
DNA: TGTGCCAGCAGTCTGACAAGCACAGATACGCAGTATTTT
size: -
V: TRBV6-4
D: -
J: TRBJ2-3

CDR3: CASSLGGRGNSYGYTF
DNA: TGTGCCAGCAGCTTGGGGGGGAGGGGAAATTCCTATGGCTACACCTTC
size: -
V: TRBV5-4
D: -
J: TRBJ1-2

CDR3: CASSSPRGTTDTQYF
DNA: TGTGCCAGCAGTTCCCCCCGGGGGACCACAGATACGCAGTATTTT
size: -
V: TRBV27
D: -
J: TRBJ2-3

CDR3: CASSTGLESEQYF
DNA: TGTGCCAGCTCAACGGGACTAGAGAGTGAGCAGTACTTC
size: few
V: TRBV18
D: TRBD2
J: TRBJ2-7

CDR3: CASSDTGTGRTGELFF
DNA: TGTGCCAGCAGCGACACCGGGACAGGGAGAACCGGGGAGCTGTTTTTT
size: -
V: TRBV13
D: TRBD1
J: TRBJ2-2

CDR3: CASVLAGGYNEQFF
DNA: TGTGCCAGCGTGCTAGCGGGGGGGTACAATGAGCAGTTCTTC
size: -
V: TRBV7-2
D: TRBD2
J: TRBJ2-1

CDR3: CASSFENTGELFF
DNA: TGTGCCAGCAGCTTTGAGAATACCGGGGAGCTGTTTTTT
size: -
V: TRBV7-2
D: -
J: TRBJ2-2

CDR3: CASSLTGAYNEQFF
DNA: TGTGCCAGCAGTTTGACAGGGGCCTACAATGAGCAGTTCTTC
size: -
V: TRBV6-5
D: TRBD1
J: TRBJ2-1

CDR3: CATARGNQPQHF
DNA: TGTGCCACCGCACGGGGAAATCAGCCCCAGCATTTT
size: -
V: TRBV24-1
D: -
J: TRBJ1-5

CDR3: CASSVTFSLRNSPLHF
DNA: TGTGCCAGCAGTGTAACATTTTCGCTGAGGAATTCACCCCTCCACTTT
size: -
V: TRBV6-1
D: -
J: TRBJ1-6

CDR3: CASSPTGILYEQYF
DNA: TGCGCCAGCAGCCCCACAGGGATTCTCTACGAGCAGTACTTC
size: -
V: TRBV5-1
D: -
J: TRBJ2-7

CDR3: CASSLRDSGANVLTF
DNA: TGTGCCAGCAGTCTTCGGGACTCTGGGGCCAACGTCCTGACTTTC
size: -
V: TRBV6-2/TRBV6-3
D: -
J: TRBJ2-6

CDR3: CASSYQPGQGQPQHF
DNA: TGTGCCAGCAGTTACCAGCCGGGACAGGGTCAGCCCCAGCATTTT
size: -
V: TRBV6-5
D: TRBD1
J: TRBJ1-5

CDR3: CASSESQVEEKLFF
DNA: TGTGCCAGCAGTGAATCCCAGGTCGAGGAAAAACTGTTTTTT
size: -
V: TRBV2
D: -
J: TRBJ1-4

CDR3: CASSLGGGGAREQYF
DNA: TGTGCCAGCAGCTTAGGCGGCGGGGGGGCGAGGGAGCAGTACTTC
size: -
V: TRBV7-9
D: TRBD2
J: TRBJ2-7

CDR3: CASSLEPTGGTEAFF
DNA: TGTGCCAGCAGCTTAGAACCGACGGGAGGCACTGAAGCTTTCTTT
size: once
V: TRBV11-2
D: -
J: TRBJ1-1

CDR3: CASSFRLGETQYF
DNA: TGTGCCAGCAGCTTCCGCCTCGGGGAGACCCAGTACTTC
size: -
V: TRBV11-1
D: -
J: TRBJ2-5

CDR3: CARAGGNTEAFF
DNA: TGTGCCAGAGCCGGGGGAAACACTGAAGCTTTCTTT
size: -
V: TRBV14
D: -
J: TRBJ1-1

CDR3: CASSSRQGRQEKLFF
DNA: TGCGCCAGCAGCTCCCGACAGGGGCGGCAGGAAAAACTGTTTTTT
size: -
V: TRBV4-1
D: TRBD1
J: TRBJ1-4

CDR3: CASSQTVVSNQPQHF
DNA: TGCGCCAGCAGCCAGACAGTCGTCAGCAATCAGCCCCAGCATTTT
size: few
V: TRBV4-1
D: -
J: TRBJ1-5

CDR3: CASALEAGGNYGYTF
DNA: TGTGCTAGTGCCCTGGAAGCAGGGGGCAACTATGGCTACACCTTC
size: once
V: TRBV12-5
D: TRBD1
J: TRBJ1-2

CDR3: CASSLRLGGDYEQYF
DNA: TGTGCCAGCAGCCTACGCTTGGGGGGGGACTACGAGCAGTACTTC
size: -
V: TRBV7-2
D: TRBD2
J: TRBJ2-7

CDR3: CASSQGQGVFGYTF
DNA: TGTGCCAGCAGCCAGGGACAGGGGGTTTTTGGCTACACCTTC
size: -
V: TRBV14
D: TRBD1
J: TRBJ1-2

CDR3: CASSLLGYGDSSHEQYF
DNA: TGCGCCAGCAGTTTGTTGGGATATGGGGACAGCAGCCACGAGCAGTACTTC
size: -
V: TRBV5-1
D: TRBD1
J: TRBJ2-7

CDR3: CASSATGLAGELFF
DNA: TGTGCCAGCAGCGCTACAGGGCTTGCCGGGGAGCTGTTTTTT
size: -
V: TRBV7-9
D: -
J: TRBJ2-2

CDR3: CASSRTGGYAEAFF
DNA: TGCGCCAGCAGTCGGACAGGGGGATACGCTGAAGCTTTCTTT
size: -
V: TRBV4-3
D: TRBD1
J: TRBJ1-1

CDR3: CASSLAPVRGGTDTQYF
DNA: TGTGCCAGCAGCTTAGCCCCGGTAAGGGGCGGCACAGATACGCAGTATTTT
size: -
V: TRBV5-4
D: -
J: TRBJ2-3

CDR3: CAWSVSIRINTEAFF
DNA: TGTGCCTGGAGTGTAAGCATCAGGATCAACACTGAAGCTTTCTTT
size: -
V: TRBV30
D: -
J: TRBJ1-1

CDR3: CASNLSQETQYF
DNA: TGTGCCAGCAACCTCAGCCAAGAGACCCAGTACTTC
size: -
V: TRBV2
D: -
J: TRBJ2-5

CDR3: CASSEAQGVGEQYF
DNA: TGTGCCAGCAGTGAAGCACAGGGTGTGGGGGAGCAGTACTTC
size: -
V: TRBV6-1
D: -
J: TRBJ2-7

CDR3: CASSLVSGVKAKNIQYF
DNA: TGTGCCAGCAGCTTGGTGTCGGGGGTTAAAGCCAAAAACATTCAGTACTTC
size: -
V: TRBV5-5
D: -
J: TRBJ2-4

CDR3: CASSDRTGGRGDGYTF
DNA: TGCGCCAGCAGTGACCGGACAGGGGGCAGAGGAGATGGCTACACCTTC
size: -
V: TRBV5-1
D: TRBD1
J: TRBJ1-2

CDR3: CASTLGFGYEQYF
DNA: TGTGCCAGCACCTTAGGGTTCGGCTACGAGCAGTACTTC
size: -
V: TRBV11-2
D: -
J: TRBJ2-7

CDR3: CASSPKTDNGYTF
DNA: TGTGCCAGCAGCCCAAAGACTGATAATGGCTACACCTTC
size: -
V: TRBV3-1/TRBV3-2
D: -
J: TRBJ1-2

CDR3: CATGTPNTGELFF
DNA: TGTGCCACCGGGACACCGAACACCGGGGAGCTGTTTTTT
size: -
V: TRBV25-1
D: -
J: TRBJ2-2

CDR3: CASSRRSTGLDGELFF
DNA: TGTGCCAGCAGCCGACGATCGACAGGGTTGGACGGGGAGCTGTTTTTT
size: -
V: TRBV7-3
D: TRBD1
J: TRBJ2-2

CDR3: CASSLATGRKNTEAFF
DNA: TGTGCCAGCAGCTTAGCGACAGGGAGAAAGAACACTGAAGCTTTCTTT
size: -
V: TRBV7-2
D: TRBD1
J: TRBJ1-1

CDR3: CASTRGQGATEAFF
DNA: TGTGCCAGTACCCGAGGACAGGGGGCAACTGAAGCTTTCTTT
size: -
V: TRBV19
D: TRBD1
J: TRBJ1-1

CDR3: CASSLWTGDGSYNEQFF
DNA: TGTGCCAGCAGTTTATGGACCGGGGATGGATCCTACAATGAGCAGTTCTTC
size: -
V: TRBV28
D: -
J: TRBJ2-1

CDR3: CASSQDTGETQYF
DNA: TGTGCCAGCAGCCAAGATACCGGAGAGACCCAGTACTTC
size: once
V: TRBV3-1/TRBV3-2
D: -
J: TRBJ2-5

CDR3: CASSYPTESGNTIYF
DNA: TGTGCCAGCAGTTACCCGACAGAATCTGGAAACACCATATATTTT
size: -
V: TRBV6-6
D: -
J: TRBJ1-3

CDR3: CASSDDRLGTRAYNEQFF
DNA: TGTGCCAGCAGCGACGATCGTTTGGGGACTAGGGCCTACAATGAGCAGTTCTTC
size: -
V: TRBV9
D: TRBD2
J: TRBJ2-1

CDR3: CASTVGQWNEQFF
DNA: TGTGCCAGCACTGTGGGACAGTGGAATGAGCAGTTCTTC
size: -
V: TRBV6-5
D: TRBD1
J: TRBJ2-1

CDR3: CASSRGLTSTDTQYF
DNA: TGTGCCAGCAGCCGGGGACTAACTAGCACAGATACGCAGTATTTT
size: -
V: TRBV11-3
D: TRBD2
J: TRBJ2-3

CDR3: CASSQNRGYGYTF
DNA: TGTGCCAGCAGCCAGAACAGGGGCTATGGCTACACCTTC
size: once
V: TRBV3-1/TRBV3-2
D: TRBD1
J: TRBJ1-2

CDR3: CASSYSTDSSYEQYF
DNA: TGTGCCAGCAGTTACTCGACGGACAGCTCCTACGAGCAGTACTTC
size: -
V: TRBV6-2/TRBV6-3
D: -
J: TRBJ2-7